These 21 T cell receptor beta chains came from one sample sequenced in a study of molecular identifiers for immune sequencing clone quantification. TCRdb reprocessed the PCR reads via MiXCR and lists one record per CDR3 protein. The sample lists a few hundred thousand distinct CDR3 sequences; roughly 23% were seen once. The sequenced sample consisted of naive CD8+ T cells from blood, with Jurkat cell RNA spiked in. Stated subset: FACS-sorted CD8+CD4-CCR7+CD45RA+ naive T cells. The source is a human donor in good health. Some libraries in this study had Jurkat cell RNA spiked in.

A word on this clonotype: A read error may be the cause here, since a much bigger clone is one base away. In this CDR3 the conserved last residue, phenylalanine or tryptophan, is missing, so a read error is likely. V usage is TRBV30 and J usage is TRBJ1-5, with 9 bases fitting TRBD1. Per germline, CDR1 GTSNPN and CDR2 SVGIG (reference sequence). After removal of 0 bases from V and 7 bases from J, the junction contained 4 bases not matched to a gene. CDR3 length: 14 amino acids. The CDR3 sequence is CAWSVGQGYQPQHS. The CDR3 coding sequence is TGTGCCTGGAGTGTTGGACAGGGGTACCAGCCCCAGCATTCT.

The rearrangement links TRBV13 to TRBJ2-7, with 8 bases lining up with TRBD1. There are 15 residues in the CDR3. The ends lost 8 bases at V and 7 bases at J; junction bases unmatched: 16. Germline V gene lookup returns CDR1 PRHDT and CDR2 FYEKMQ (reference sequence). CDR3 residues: CASGSAGTGPSEQYF. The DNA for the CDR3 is TGTGCCAGCGGCTCCGCCGGGACAGGTCCAAGTGAGCAGTACTTC.

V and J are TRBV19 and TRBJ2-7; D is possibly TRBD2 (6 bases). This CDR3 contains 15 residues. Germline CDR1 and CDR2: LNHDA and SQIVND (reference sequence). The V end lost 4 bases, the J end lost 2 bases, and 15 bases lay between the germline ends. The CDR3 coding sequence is TGTGCCAGTAGTACCTCCGGGACTGGGACCTACGAGCAGTACTTC. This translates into CASSTSGTGTYEQYF.

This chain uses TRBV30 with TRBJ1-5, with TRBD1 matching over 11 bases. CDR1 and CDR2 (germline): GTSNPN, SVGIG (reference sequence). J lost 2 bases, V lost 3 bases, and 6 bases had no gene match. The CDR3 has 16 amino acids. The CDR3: CAWSGQGAIGNQPQHF. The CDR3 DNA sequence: TGTGCCTGGAGCGGACAGGGGGCGATTGGCAATCAGCCCCAGCATTTT.

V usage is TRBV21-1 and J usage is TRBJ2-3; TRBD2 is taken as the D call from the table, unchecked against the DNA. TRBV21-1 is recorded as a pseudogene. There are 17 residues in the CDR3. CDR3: CASSKMELAGVRDTQYF. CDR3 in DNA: TGTGCCAGCAGCAAAATGGAGCTAGCGGGAGTGAGAGATACGCAGTATTTT.

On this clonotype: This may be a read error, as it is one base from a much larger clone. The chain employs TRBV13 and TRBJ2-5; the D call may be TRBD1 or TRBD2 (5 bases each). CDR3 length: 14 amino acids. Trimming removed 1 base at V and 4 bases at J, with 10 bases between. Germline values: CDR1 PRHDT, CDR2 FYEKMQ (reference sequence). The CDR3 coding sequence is TGTGCCAGCAGCTTAGATGAGGGACGAGAGACCCAGTACTTC. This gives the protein CASSLDEGRETQYF.

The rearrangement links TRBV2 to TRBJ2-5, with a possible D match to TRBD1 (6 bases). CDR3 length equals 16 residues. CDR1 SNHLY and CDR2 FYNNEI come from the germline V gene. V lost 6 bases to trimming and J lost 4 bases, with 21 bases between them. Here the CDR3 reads CASSPGIGQGRETQYF. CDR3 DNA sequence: TGTGCCAGCAGCCCCGGGATCGGCCAGGGGCGAGAGACCCAGTACTTC.

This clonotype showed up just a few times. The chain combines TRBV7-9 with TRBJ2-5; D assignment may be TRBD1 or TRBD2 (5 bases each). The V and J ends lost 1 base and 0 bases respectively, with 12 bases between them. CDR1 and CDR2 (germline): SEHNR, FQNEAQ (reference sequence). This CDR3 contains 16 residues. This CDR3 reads CASSLVGAANQETQYF. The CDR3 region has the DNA TGTGCCAGCAGCTTAGTCGGGGCAGCCAACCAAGAGACCCAGTACTTC.

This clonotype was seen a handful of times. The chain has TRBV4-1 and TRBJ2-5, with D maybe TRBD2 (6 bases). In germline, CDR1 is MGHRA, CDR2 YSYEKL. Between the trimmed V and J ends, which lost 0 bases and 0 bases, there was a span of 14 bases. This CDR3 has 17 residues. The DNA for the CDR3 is TGCGCCAGCAGCCAAGATACCCTAGCGCCGTACCAAGAGACCCAGTACTTC. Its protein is CASSQDTLAPYQETQYF.

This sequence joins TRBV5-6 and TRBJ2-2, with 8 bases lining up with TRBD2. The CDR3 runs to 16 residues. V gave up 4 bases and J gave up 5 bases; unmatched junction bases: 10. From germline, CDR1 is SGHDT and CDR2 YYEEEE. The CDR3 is CASSIGLATGTGELFF. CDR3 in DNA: TGTGCCAGCAGCATTGGACTAGCAACGGGGACCGGGGAGCTGTTTTTT.

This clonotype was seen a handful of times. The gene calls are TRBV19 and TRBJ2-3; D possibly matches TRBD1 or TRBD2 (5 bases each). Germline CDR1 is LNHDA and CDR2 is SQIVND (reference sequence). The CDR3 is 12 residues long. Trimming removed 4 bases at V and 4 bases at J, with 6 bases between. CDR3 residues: CASSTGPDTQYF. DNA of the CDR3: TGTGCCAGTAGTACGGGACCAGATACGCAGTATTTT.

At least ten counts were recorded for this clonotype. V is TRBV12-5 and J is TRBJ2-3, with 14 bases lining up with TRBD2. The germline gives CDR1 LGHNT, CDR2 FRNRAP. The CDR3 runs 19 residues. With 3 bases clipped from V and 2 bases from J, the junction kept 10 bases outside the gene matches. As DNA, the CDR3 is TGTGCTAGTGGTTTCCTCGGACTAGCGGGAGGCATCACCACAGATACGCAGTATTTT. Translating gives CASGFLGLAGGITTDTQYF.

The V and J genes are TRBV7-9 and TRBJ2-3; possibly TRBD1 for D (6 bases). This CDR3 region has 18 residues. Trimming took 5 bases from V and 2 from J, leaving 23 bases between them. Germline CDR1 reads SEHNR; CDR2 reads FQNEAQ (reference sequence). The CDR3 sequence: CASSPPSKRTGTTDTQYF. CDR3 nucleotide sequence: TGTGCCAGCAGCCCCCCCAGCAAAAGAACAGGGACCACAGATACGCAGTATTTT.

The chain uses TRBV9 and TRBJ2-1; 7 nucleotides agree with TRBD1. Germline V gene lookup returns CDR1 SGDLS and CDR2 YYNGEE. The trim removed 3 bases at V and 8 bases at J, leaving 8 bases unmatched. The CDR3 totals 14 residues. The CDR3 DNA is TGTGCCAGCAGCGCGACAGGGAACTTAGATGAGCAGTTCTTC. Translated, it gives CASSATGNLDEQFF.

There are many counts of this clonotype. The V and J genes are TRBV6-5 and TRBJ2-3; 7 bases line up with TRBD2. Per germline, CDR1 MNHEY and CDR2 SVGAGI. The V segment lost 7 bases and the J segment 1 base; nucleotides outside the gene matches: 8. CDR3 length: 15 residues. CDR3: CASTPYAGGTDTQYF. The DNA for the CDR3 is TGTGCCAGCACTCCGTACGCGGGAGGCACAGATACGCAGTATTTT.

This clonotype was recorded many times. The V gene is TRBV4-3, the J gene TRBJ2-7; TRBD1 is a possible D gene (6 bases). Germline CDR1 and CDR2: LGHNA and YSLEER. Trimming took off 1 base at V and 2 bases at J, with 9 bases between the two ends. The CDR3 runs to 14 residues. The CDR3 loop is CASSQGSGAYEQYF. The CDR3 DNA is TGCGCCAGCAGCCAAGGCTCAGGGGCCTACGAGCAGTACTTC.

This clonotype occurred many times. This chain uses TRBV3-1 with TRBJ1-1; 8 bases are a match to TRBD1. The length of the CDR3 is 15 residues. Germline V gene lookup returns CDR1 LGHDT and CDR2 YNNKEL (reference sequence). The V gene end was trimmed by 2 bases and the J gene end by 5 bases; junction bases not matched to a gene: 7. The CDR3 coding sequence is TGTGCCAGCAGCCAACCTAGGACAGGGCGGACTGAAGCTTTCTTT. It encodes CASSQPRTGRTEAFF.

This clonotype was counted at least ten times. As DNA, the CDR3 is TGTGCCAGCAGTTTTGACAGCCTGAACACTGAAGCTTTCTTT. Its translation is CASSFDSLNTEAFF. This chain uses TRBV12-3 or TRBV12-4 with TRBJ1-1, with a tentative D call TRBD1 (5 bases). The CDR3 runs to 14 residues. Trimming removed 3 bases from V and 0 bases from J, with 8 bases in between.

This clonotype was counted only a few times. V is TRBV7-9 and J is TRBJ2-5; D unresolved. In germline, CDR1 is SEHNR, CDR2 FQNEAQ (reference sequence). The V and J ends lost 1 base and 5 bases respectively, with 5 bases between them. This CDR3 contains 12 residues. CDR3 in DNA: TGTGCCAGCAGCTTAGAGGTCGAGACCCAGTACTTC. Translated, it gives CASSLEVETQYF.

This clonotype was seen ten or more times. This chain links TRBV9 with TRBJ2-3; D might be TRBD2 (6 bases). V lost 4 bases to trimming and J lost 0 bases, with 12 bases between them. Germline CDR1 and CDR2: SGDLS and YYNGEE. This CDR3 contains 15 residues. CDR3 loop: CASSPTGDSTDTQYF. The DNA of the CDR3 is TGTGCCAGCAGCCCTACGGGGGATAGCACAGATACGCAGTATTTT.

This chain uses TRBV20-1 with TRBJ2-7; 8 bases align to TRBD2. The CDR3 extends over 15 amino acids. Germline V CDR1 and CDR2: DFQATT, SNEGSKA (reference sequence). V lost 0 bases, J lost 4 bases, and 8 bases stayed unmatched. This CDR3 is CSARDWGLDNYEQYF. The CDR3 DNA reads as TGCAGTGCTAGAGACTGGGGACTAGATAATTACGAGCAGTACTTC.